This is a list of T cell receptor beta chains from one sample in a study of control samples from healthy donors and cancer patients. Libraries were prepared by immunoSEQ multiplex PCR; TCRdb keeps only in-frame clonotypes and omits some of them. The data show 75,000 or so clones, with around 90% seen just once and approximately 5.5% held by the top ten. The sequenced material came from PBMCs. All receptors come from a man aged 55 to 70 with colorectal cancer. Both conserved end residues are part of each CDR3. The order of the fields is clone size, V gene, J gene, D gene, CDR3 DNA, CDR3 protein. A D gene is named only where the DNA matches it firmly. Not all rows give a size; the values are once, few, many and, for expanded clones, a class.

>NA|TRBV19|TRBJ2-1|NA
TGTGCCAGTAGTATAGCACAGTCGCCGCCCAATGAGCAGTTCTTC
CASSIAQSPPNEQFF
>NA|TRBV2|TRBJ1-5|NA
TGTGCCAGCAGTGTGGGATCTGGCAATCAGCCCCAGCATTTT
CASSVGSGNQPQHF
>NA|TRBV19|TRBJ2-7|NA
TGTGCCAGTAGTGCCTCCGGGACTCCCCGTTCCTACGAGCAGTACTTC
CASSASGTPRSYEQYF
>NA|TRBV18|TRBJ2-2|NA
TGTGCCAGCTCGGCCTCAGGGCTATCCGCGAACACCGGGGAGCTGTTTTTT
CASSASGLSANTGELFF
>NA|TRBV11-1|TRBJ2-1|TRBD2
TGTGCCAGCAGTTTGACTAGCGGGGGGGACAATGAGCAGTTCTTC
CASSLTSGGDNEQFF
>NA|TRBV21-1|TRBJ2-3|NA
TGTGCCAGCACCGAACGGGGACTAGCGGGGCCCGGCCAAATAGCAGATACGCAGTATTTT
CASTERGLAGPGQIADTQYF
>once|TRBV27|TRBJ2-3|NA
TGTGCCAGCAGTTCAAGGGGGGGGGCGTCAGATACGCAGTATTTT
CASSSRGGASDTQYF
>NA|TRBV18|TRBJ1-3|TRBD1
TGTGCCAGCTCACTTCGGGACAGGAGAAACACCATATATTTT
CASSLRDRRNTIYF
>NA|TRBV5-4|TRBJ2-7|TRBD1
TGTGCCAGCAGCACGGGACAGTCCTACTCCTACGAGCAGTACTTC
CASSTGQSYSYEQYF
>NA|TRBV5-1|TRBJ2-2|NA
TGCGCCAGCAGCTTAGAAGGAAGTGGAACCGGGGAGCTGTTTTTT
CASSLEGSGTGELFF
>once|TRBV20-1|TRBJ2-7|NA
TGCAGTGCACCAAGCAACGGCGAGCAGTACTTC
CSAPSNGEQYF
>once|TRBV6-5|TRBJ2-6|NA
TGTGCCAGCAGACCCTCTGGGGCCAACGTCCTGACTTTC
CASRPSGANVLTF
>NA|TRBV7-2|TRBJ1-6|NA
TGTGCCAGCAGCTTATTCACAGGGAATTCACCCCTCCACTTT
CASSLFTGNSPLHF
>NA|TRBV28|TRBJ2-4|TRBD2
TGTGCCAGCAGTTTATGGACTAGCGGGAGCAAAAACATTCAGTACTTC
CASSLWTSGSKNIQYF
>NA|TRBV20-1|TRBJ2-1|NA
TGCAGTGCTAGAAACGATGAGCAGTTCTTC
CSARNDEQFF
>NA|TRBV29-1|TRBJ2-5|NA
TGCAGCGTTAGAGGGAATCTGCCCCAAGAGACCCAGTACTTC
CSVRGNLPQETQYF
>NA|TRBV21-1|TRBJ1-1|NA
TGTGCCAGCAGCAAAAGTACGAACACTGAAGCTTTCTTT
CASSKSTNTEAFF
>medium-sized|TRBV28|TRBJ2-1|NA
TGTGCCAGCGGGCAGGGTATCAATGAGCAGTTCTTC
CASGQGINEQFF
>NA|TRBV4-1|TRBJ2-7|TRBD1
TGCGCCAGCCAACGTGGGCCCAGGGACAGGGGGTCCTACGAGCAGTACTTC
CASQRGPRDRGSYEQYF
>NA|TRBV7-2|TRBJ2-3|TRBD2
TGTGCCAGCAGCTTAGGCCCACTAGCGGGGGGGGCAGATACGCAATATTTT
CASSLGPLAGGADTQYF
>NA|TRBV10-2|TRBJ2-1|NA
TGCGCCACCGGGCCTTCCTACAATGAGCAGTTCTTC
CATGPSYNEQFF
>NA|TRBV4-2|TRBJ2-5|TRBD2
TGTGCCAGCAGCCAGTCTAGCGGGGCCCAGTACCAAGAGACCCAGTACTTC
CASSQSSGAQYQETQYF
>NA|TRBV9|TRBJ2-2|NA
TGTGCCAGCAGCGAGATCGTTACCCCGGGGGAGCTGTTTTTT
CASSEIVTPGELFF
>NA|TRBV20-1|TRBJ2-2|TRBD2
TGCAGTGCTAGTGGGGGGGACACCGGGGAGCTGTTTTTT
CSASGGDTGELFF
>NA|TRBV7-3|TRBJ2-1|TRBD2
TGTGCCAGCAGCTGGAGCGGGGGGGCTTACAATGAGCAGTTCTTC
CASSWSGGAYNEQFF
>NA|TRBV28|TRBJ2-7|TRBD2
TGTGCCAGCAAACAACTAGCGGGGGAAACCTACGAGCAGTACTTC
CASKQLAGETYEQYF
>once|TRBV5-1|TRBJ2-1|TRBD2
TGCGCCAGCAGCTGGGGACTAGCGGGGGAGGGGTCCTACAATGAGCAGTTCTTC
CASSWGLAGEGSYNEQFF
>NA|TRBV18|TRBJ1-6|TRBD1
TGTGCCAGCTCACCCCAGGGGGTTATGGCCTCCTATAATTCACCCCTCCACTTT
CASSPQGVMASYNSPLHF
>NA|TRBV6-5|TRBJ2-7|TRBD2
TGTGCCAGCAGGGTTCTAGCGGGGGGGGACTACGAGCAGTACTTC
CASRVLAGGDYEQYF
>NA|TRBV19|TRBJ1-5|NA
TGTGCCAGTAGTCCGCAGGGAAATAGCAATCAGCCCCAGCATTTT
CASSPQGNSNQPQHF
>NA|TRBV2|TRBJ2-7|NA
TGTGCCAGCAGTGCTTCTCCATACGAGCAGTACTTC
CASSASPYEQYF
>NA|TRBV9|TRBJ2-3|TRBD1
TGTGCCAGCAGCGTAGCAGGGGGTGGGGTGGGAGATACGCAGTATTTT
CASSVAGGGVGDTQYF
>NA|TRBV3-1/TRBV3-2|TRBJ1-4|TRBD1
TGTGCCAGCAGCCAAGGGACAGGGGTTAATGAAAAACTGTTTTTT
CASSQGTGVNEKLFF
>NA|TRBV30|TRBJ1-4|NA
TGTGCCTGGAGCGATAGTGGTTGGAACAGGCTAAATGAAAAACTGTTTTTT
CAWSDSGWNRLNEKLFF
>NA|TRBV4-2|TRBJ2-3|NA
TGTGCCAGCAGCCAAGGACTCCTGGAAAATACGCAGTATTTT
CASSQGLLENTQYF
>NA|TRBV15|TRBJ1-1|NA
TGTGCCACCAGCAGAGAACCAAGGGAAGGGGCTTTCTTT
CATSREPREGAFF
>NA|TRBV19|TRBJ1-2|NA
TGTGCCAGTAGTCCCTGGACAGACCAAGAGGGCTACACCTTC
CASSPWTDQEGYTF
>NA|TRBV11-2|TRBJ1-1|NA
TGTGCCAGCAGCTTAGAAACAGTGAACACTGAAGCTTTCTTT
CASSLETVNTEAFF
>NA|TRBV12-3/TRBV12-4|TRBJ2-1|NA
TGTGCCAGCAGACCGGGAGTCTACAATGAGCAGTTCTTC
CASRPGVYNEQFF
>NA|TRBV2|TRBJ1-4|TRBD1
TGTGCCAGGACAGGGCGGTCGAGCGAAAAACTGTTTTTT
CARTGRSSEKLFF
>NA|TRBV7-9|TRBJ2-3|TRBD2
TGTGCCAGCAGCTTAGTCGGGGGGGAAGATACGCAGTATTTT
CASSLVGGEDTQYF
>NA|TRBV19|TRBJ1-2|NA
TGTGCCAGTAGCCGGGATTCCGTCTGGACAGAAAACTATGGCTACACCTTC
CASSRDSVWTENYGYTF
>NA|TRBV30|TRBJ2-6|NA
TGTGCCTGGAGGACTGGGGCCAACGTCCTGACTTTC
CAWRTGANVLTF
>NA|TRBV7-2|TRBJ1-3|NA
TGTGCCAGCAGCTTAGGTCAGGGGAGCTCTGGAAACACCATATATTTT
CASSLGQGSSGNTIYF
>few|TRBV2|TRBJ2-1|NA
TGTGCCAGCAGTACTGATAGGAATGAGCAGTTCTTC
CASSTDRNEQFF
>NA|TRBV18|TRBJ2-7|NA
TGTGCCAGCTCACCCAAGCAGGGCCAGGTTGAATTGGAGCAGTACTTC
CASSPKQGQVELEQYF
>NA|TRBV7-8|TRBJ1-2|TRBD1
TGTGCCAGCAGCTTAGCGGGGGGACAGGGCTATGGCTACACCTTC
CASSLAGGQGYGYTF
>NA|TRBV4-2|TRBJ2-3|TRBD2
TGTGCCAGCAGCCAAGCAGGGACGGGGGGGATACAAGATACGCAGTATTTT
CASSQAGTGGIQDTQYF
>NA|TRBV2|TRBJ2-5|TRBD2
TGTGCCAGCAACGGACTAGCGGGGGGCCTGGAGACCCAGTACTTC
CASNGLAGGLETQYF
>NA|TRBV10-2|TRBJ1-2|NA
TGCGCCAGCAGTAGGGAAGAAGACTATGGCTACACCTTC
CASSREEDYGYTF
>NA|TRBV28|TRBJ1-2|NA
TGTGCCAGCAGTTTCTCTAACTATGGCTACACCTTC
CASSFSNYGYTF